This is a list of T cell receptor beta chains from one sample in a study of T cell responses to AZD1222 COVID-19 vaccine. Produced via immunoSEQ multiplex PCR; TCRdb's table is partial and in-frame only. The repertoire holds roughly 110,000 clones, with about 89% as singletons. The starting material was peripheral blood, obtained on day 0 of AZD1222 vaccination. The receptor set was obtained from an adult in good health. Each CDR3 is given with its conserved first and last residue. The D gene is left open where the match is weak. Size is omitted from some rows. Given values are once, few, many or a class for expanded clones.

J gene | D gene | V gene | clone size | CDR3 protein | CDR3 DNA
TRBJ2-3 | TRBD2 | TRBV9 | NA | CASSVAAGGQPDTQYF | TGTGCCAGCAGCGTAGCAGCGGGAGGGCAGCCAGATACGCAGTATTTT
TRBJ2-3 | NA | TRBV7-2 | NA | CASSLTGVRNTQYF | TGTGCCAGCAGCTTAACGGGTGTCAGGAATACGCAGTATTTT
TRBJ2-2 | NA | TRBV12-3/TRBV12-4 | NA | CASSFITGELFF | TGTGCCAGCAGTTTTATCACCGGGGAGCTGTTTTTT
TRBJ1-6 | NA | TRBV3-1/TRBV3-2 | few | CASSQDRNSGMDSPLHF | TGTGCCAGCAGCCAAGATCGTAATAGCGGGATGGATTCACCCCTCCACTTT
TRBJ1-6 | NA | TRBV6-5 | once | CASSFADSTVALHF | TGTGCCAGCAGTTTCGCCGACAGCACGGTTGCCCTCCACTTT
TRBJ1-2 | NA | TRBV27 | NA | CASSQRANYGYTF | TGTGCCAGCAGTCAAAGGGCCAACTATGGCTACACCTTC
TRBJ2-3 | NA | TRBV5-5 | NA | CASSPNMAGITDTQYF | TGTGCCAGCAGCCCAAACATGGCAGGGATCACAGATACGCAGTATTTT
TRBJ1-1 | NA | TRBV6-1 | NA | CASSEEGGKAFF | TGTGCCAGCAGTGAAGAAGGCGGGAAAGCTTTCTTT
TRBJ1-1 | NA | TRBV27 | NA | CASSPWKLGRNTEAFF | TGTGCCAGCAGTCCCTGGAAGTTGGGAAGGAACACTGAAGCTTTCTTT
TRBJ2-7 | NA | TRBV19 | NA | CASSIGVQYEQYF | TGTGCCAGTAGTATAGGGGTACAGTACGAGCAGTACTTC
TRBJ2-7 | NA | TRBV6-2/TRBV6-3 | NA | CASSYFRGSYEQYF | TGTGCCAGCAGTTACTTTCGGGGCTCCTACGAGCAGTACTTC
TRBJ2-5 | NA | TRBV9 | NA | CASSVARGQETQYF | TGTGCCAGCAGCGTAGCCAGGGGCCAAGAGACCCAGTACTTC
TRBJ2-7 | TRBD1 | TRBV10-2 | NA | CASRDRGYEQYF | TGCGCCAGCCGGGACAGGGGGTACGAGCAGTACTTC
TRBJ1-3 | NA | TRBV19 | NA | CASSTPAGGLRNTIYF | TGTGCCAGTAGTACCCCAGCCGGGGGCTTAAGAAACACCATATATTTT
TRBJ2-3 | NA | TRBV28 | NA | CASTAAGASTDTQYF | TGTGCCAGCACAGCGGCAGGGGCTAGCACAGATACGCAGTATTTT
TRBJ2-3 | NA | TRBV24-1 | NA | CATSDSRLGEDTQYF | TGTGCCACCAGTGATTCAAGATTGGGGGAGGATACGCAGTATTTT
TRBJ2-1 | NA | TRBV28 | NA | CASSPSPRTVPYNEQFF | TGTGCCAGCAGTCCCTCTCCCCGGACAGTTCCCTACAATGAGCAGTTCTTC
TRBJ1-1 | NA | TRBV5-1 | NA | CASSPRKGSSEASEAFF | TGCGCCAGCAGCCCAAGGAAGGGGAGTTCGGAGGCTTCTGAAGCTTTCTTT
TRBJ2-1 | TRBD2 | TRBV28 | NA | CASSSPGGRAYEQFF | TGTGCCAGCAGTTCCCCGGGCGGGAGGGCCTATGAGCAGTTCTTC
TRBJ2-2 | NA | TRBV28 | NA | CASSLLDGNTGELFF | TGTGCCAGCAGTTTATTGGACGGGAACACCGGGGAGCTGTTTTTT
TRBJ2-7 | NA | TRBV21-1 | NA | CASSAFYEQYF | TGTGCCAGCAGCGCCTTCTACGAGCAGTACTTC
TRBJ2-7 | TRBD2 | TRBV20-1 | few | CSASGGLAGVRSYEQYF | TGCAGTGCTAGTGGGGGACTAGCGGGAGTTCGGAGCTACGAGCAGTACTTC
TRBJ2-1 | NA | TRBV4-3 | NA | CASSSMTDNEQFF | TGCGCCAGCAGCTCCATGACCGACAATGAGCAGTTCTTC
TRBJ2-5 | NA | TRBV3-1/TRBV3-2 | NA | CASSQAGAETQYF | TGTGCCAGCAGCCAAGCAGGGGCAGAGACCCAGTACTTC
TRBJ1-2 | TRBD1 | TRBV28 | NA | CASSGQGALGYTF | TGTGCCAGCAGTGGACAGGGGGCGCTTGGCTACACCTTC
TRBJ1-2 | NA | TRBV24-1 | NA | CATSDSGLMRGYTF | TGTGCCACCAGTGATTCGGGACTTATGCGGGGCTACACCTTC
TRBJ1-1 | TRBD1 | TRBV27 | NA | CASSSGQGGVGNTEAFF | TGTGCCAGCAGTTCCGGACAGGGAGGAGTAGGGAACACTGAAGCTTTCTTT
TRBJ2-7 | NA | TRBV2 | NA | CASRQSIGYYEQYF | TGTGCCAGCAGGCAGTCCATAGGTTACTACGAGCAGTACTTC
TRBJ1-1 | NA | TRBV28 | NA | CASRSQGLNTEAFF | TGTGCCAGCAGGTCTCAAGGTTTGAACACTGAAGCTTTCTTT
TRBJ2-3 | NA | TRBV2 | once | CASSEDTDTQYF | TGTGCCAGCAGTGAGGACACAGATACGCAGTATTTT
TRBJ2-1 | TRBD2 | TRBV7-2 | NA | CASSLTSGLYNEQFF | TGTGCCAGCAGCCTGACTAGCGGGCTTTACAATGAGCAGTTCTTC
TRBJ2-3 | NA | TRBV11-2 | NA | CASSLADTQYF | TGTGCCAGCAGCTTAGCGGATACGCAGTATTTT
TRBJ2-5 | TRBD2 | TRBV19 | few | CASSMGLAGERETQYF | TGTGCCAGTAGTATGGGACTAGCGGGAGAGAGAGAGACCCAGTACTTC
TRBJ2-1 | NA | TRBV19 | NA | CASSPSGRGRGGRGNEQFF | TGTGCCAGTAGCCCGTCGGGTCGCGGGAGAGGGGGGAGGGGTAATGAGCAGTTCTTC
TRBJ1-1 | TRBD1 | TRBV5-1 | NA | CASSPGQGWGIGEAFF | TGCGCCAGCAGCCCGGGACAGGGATGGGGTATAGGTGAAGCTTTCTTT
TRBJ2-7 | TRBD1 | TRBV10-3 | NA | CAIGGQGLYEQYF | TGTGCGATCGGGGGACAGGGTTTGTACGAGCAGTACTTC
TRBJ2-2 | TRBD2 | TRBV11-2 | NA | CASSYTPGLETFGELFF | TGTGCCAGCAGTTACACACCGGGACTAGAGACATTCGGGGAGCTGTTTTTT
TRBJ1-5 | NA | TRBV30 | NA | CAWSVDRVSNQPQHF | TGTGCCTGGAGTGTAGATAGAGTTAGCAATCAGCCCCAGCATTTT
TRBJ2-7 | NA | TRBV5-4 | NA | CASSPRGGVSYEQYF | TGTGCCAGCAGCCCGCGGGGTGGGGTTTCCTACGAGCAGTACTTC
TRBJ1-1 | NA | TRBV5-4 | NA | CASSPLGPTGSTEAFF | TGTGCCAGCAGCCCCCTTGGGCCCACAGGCTCCACTGAAGCTTTCTTT
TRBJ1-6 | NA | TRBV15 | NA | CATSRVQGRIDSPLHF | TGTGCCACCAGCAGAGTACAGGGCCGAATCGATTCACCCCTCCACTTT
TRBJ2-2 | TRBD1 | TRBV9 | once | CASSVGVEGAVTGELFF | TGTGCCAGCAGCGTAGGAGTAGAGGGGGCCGTCACCGGGGAGCTGTTTTTT
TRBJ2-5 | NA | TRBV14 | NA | CASSPNQHGTQYF | TGTGCCAGCAGCCCCAATCAACATGGGACCCAGTACTTC
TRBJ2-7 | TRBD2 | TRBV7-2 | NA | CASSLALASGAYEQYF | TGTGCCAGCAGCTTAGCGCTAGCTAGCGGGGCGTACGAGCAGTACTTC
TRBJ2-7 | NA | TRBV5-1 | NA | CASSLAIGGQEQYF | TGCGCCAGCAGCTTGGCAATAGGGGGGCAAGAGCAGTACTTC
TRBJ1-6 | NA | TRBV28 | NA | CASRKRTASSYNSPLHF | TGTGCCAGCAGAAAAAGGACAGCAAGCTCCTATAATTCACCCCTCCACTTT
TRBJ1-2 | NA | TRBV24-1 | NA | CATSDLRGGYYGYTF | TGTGCCACCAGTGATTTAAGGGGGGGGTACTATGGCTACACCTTC
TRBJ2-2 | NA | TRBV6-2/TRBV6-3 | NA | CASSSHPGAAGELFF | TGTGCCAGCAGTTCTCACCCGGGGGCGGCCGGGGAGCTGTTTTTT
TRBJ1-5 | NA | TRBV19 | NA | CASSRPGWDQPQHF | TGTGCCAGTAGTCGGCCGGGGTGGGATCAGCCCCAGCATTTT
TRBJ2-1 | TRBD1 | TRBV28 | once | CAIRTGTYNEQFF | TGTGCCATCAGGACAGGGACCTACAATGAGCAGTTCTTC